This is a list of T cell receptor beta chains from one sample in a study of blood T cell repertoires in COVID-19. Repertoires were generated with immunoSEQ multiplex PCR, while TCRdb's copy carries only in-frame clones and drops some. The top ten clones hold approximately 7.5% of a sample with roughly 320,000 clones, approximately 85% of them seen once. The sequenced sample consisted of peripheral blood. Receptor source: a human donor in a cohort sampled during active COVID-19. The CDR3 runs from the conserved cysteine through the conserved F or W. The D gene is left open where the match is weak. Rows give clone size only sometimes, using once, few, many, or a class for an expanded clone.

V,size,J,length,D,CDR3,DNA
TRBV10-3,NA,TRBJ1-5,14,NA,CAISEPGGDQPQHF,TGTGCCATCAGTGAACCGGGGGGGGATCAGCCCCAGCATTTT
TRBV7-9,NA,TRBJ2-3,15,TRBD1,CASSLGTGGADTQYF,TGTGCCAGCAGCCTGGGGACAGGGGGTGCAGATACGCAGTATTTT
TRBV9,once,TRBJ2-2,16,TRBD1,CASSSSGTGATGELFF,TGTGCCAGCAGCTCCTCCGGGACAGGGGCCACCGGGGAGCTGTTTTTT
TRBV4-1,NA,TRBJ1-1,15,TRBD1,CASSLVPGTANEAFF,TGCGCCAGCAGCCTTGTCCCCGGGACAGCGAATGAAGCTTTCTTT
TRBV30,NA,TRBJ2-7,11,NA,CAGATTYEQYF,TGTGCCGGGGCAACTACCTACGAGCAGTACTTC
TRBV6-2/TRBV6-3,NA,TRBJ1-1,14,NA,CASSSGRVSTEAFF,TGTGCCAGCAGTTCGGGCAGGGTATCCACTGAAGCTTTCTTT
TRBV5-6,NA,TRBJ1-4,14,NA,CASSYRARDEKLFF,TGTGCCAGCAGCTACAGGGCAAGAGATGAAAAACTGTTTTTT
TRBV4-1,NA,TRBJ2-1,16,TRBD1,CASSQGGTGLNGEQFF,TGCGCCAGCAGCCAAGGTGGGACAGGTCTAAATGGTGAGCAGTTCTTC
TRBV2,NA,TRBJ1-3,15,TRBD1,CASSDRASSGNTIYF,TGTGCCAGCTCGGACAGGGCGAGCTCTGGAAACACCATATATTTT
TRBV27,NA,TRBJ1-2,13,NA,CASSRTGSSGYTF,TGTGCCAGCAGCCGTACAGGATCGTCTGGCTACACCTTC
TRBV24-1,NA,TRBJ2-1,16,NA,CATSDPRQGSRNEQFF,TGTGCCACCAGTGATCCACGGCAGGGCTCCAGAAATGAGCAGTTCTTC
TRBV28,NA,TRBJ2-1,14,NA,CASPPRGSYNEQFF,TGTGCCAGCCCCCCTCGGGGGTCCTACAATGAGCAGTTCTTC
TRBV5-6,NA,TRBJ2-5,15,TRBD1,CASSSRGQGGETQYF,TGTGCCAGCAGCTCACGCGGACAGGGAGGAGAGACCCAGTACTTC
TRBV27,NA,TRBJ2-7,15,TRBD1,CASSLLGQGAHEQYF,TGTGCCAGCAGTTTATTAGGACAGGGGGCGCACGAGCAGTACTTC
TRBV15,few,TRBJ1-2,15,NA,CATSFPGSANYGYTF,TGTGCCACCAGCTTCCCAGGGTCCGCTAACTATGGCTACACCTTC
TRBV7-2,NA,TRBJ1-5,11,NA,CASSYGQPQHF,TGTGCCAGCAGCTACGGGCAGCCCCAGCATTTT
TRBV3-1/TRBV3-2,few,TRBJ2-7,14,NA,CASSQGLSAWEQYF,TGTGCCAGCAGCCAAGGCCTTAGCGCTTGGGAGCAGTACTTC
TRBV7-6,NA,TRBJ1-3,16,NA,CASSLGSRPNGNTIYF,TGTGCCAGCAGCTTAGGTTCCAGGCCAAATGGAAACACCATATATTTT
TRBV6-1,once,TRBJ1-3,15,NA,CASSEVGVSGNTIYF,TGTGCCAGCAGTGAAGTCGGGGTCTCTGGAAACACCATATATTTT
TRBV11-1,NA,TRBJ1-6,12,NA,CASSTGFTPLHF,TGTGCCAGCAGCACAGGGTTCACCCCCCTCCACTTT
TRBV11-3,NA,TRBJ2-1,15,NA,CASSLRWSSYNEQFF,TGTGCCAGCAGCTTAAGATGGAGCTCCTACAATGAGCAGTTCTTC
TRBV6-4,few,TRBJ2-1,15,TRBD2,CASSDSRGGYNEQFF,TGTGCCAGCAGTGACTCGCGGGGGGGCTACAATGAGCAGTTCTTC
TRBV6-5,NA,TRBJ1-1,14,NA,CASWRGIIDTEAFF,TGTGCCAGCTGGAGGGGCATTATTGACACTGAAGCTTTCTTT
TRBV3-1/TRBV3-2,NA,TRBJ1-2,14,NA,CASSHETVSYGYTF,TGTGCCAGCAGCCATGAGACAGTAAGTTATGGCTACACCTTC
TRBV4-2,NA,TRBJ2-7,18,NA,CASSQGTASFGPFYEQYF,TGTGCCAGCAGCCAAGGGACAGCGAGTTTCGGCCCTTTCTACGAGCAGTACTTC
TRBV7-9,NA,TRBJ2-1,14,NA,CASSPVDRFNEQFF,TGTGCCAGCAGCCCCGTTGACAGGTTTAATGAGCAGTTCTTC
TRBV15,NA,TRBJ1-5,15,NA,CATSRGPNSNQPQHF,TGTGCCACCAGCAGGGGGCCGAATAGCAATCAGCCCCAGCATTTT
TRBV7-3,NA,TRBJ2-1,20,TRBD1,CASSLTGSRQGGVRSDEQFF,TGTGCCAGCAGCTTAACCGGGTCGAGACAGGGGGGCGTCCGGAGCGATGAGCAGTTCTTC
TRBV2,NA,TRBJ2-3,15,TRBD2,CASSDASGATDTQYF,TGTGCCAGCAGTGACGCTAGCGGGGCGACAGATACGCAGTATTTT
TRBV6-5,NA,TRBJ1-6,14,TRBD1,CASRGTGNTAPLHF,TGTGCCAGCAGAGGGACAGGGAATACTGCACCCCTCCACTTT